This T cell receptor beta chain was profiled in a study of metastatic and nonmetastatic thyroid tumors. TCRdb reassembled clones from the PCR reads with MiXCR. Of some 2,500 clones in the sample, less than 25% were seen once. The V gene lost 3 bases and the J gene lost 1 base, with 17 bases spanning the gap. Germline CDR1 is KGHSH and CDR2 is LQKENI. The CDR3 contains 17 residues. This clone has more than one count but fewer than ten. The antigen is not known. Thyroid surgery took place with no prior treatment in any patient. Findings of the study overall: In blood and tumor, TCR beta diversity was reportedly significantly higher in malignant thyroid tumors than in benign nodules.

The source is a male donor with papillary thyroid cancer or a benign thyroid nodule (not recorded which). Some clones in this sample may be carry-over from other donors' samples. Sequenced input: adjacent normal tissue. The V call is TRBV18, the J call TRBJ2-3; no clear D. The DNA for the CDR3 is TGTGCCAGCTCACCTAGGATCAGGACCGACGGCACAGATACGCAGTATTTT. This translates into CASSPRIRTDGTDTQYF. Based on the CDR3 plus reference TRBV18 and TRBJ2-3, the full variable domain is NAGVMQNPRHLVRRRGQEARLRCSPMKGHSHVYWYRQLPEEGLKFMVYLQKENIIDESGMPKERFSAEFPKEGPSILRIQQVVRGDSAAYFCASSPRIRTDGTDTQYFGPGTRLTVL.